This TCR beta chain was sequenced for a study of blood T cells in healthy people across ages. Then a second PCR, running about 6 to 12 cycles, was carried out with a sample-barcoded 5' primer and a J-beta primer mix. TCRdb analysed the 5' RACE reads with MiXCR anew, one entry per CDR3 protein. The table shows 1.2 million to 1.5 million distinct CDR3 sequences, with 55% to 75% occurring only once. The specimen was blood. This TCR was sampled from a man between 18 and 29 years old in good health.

The CDR3 region is CASSLLLGYDEQFF. DNA of the CDR3: TGTGCCAGCAGCTTACTGCTGGGTTACGATGAGCAGTTCTTC. The chain carries TRBV7-9 and TRBJ2-1; D not resolved. This CDR3 has 14 residues. Germline values: CDR1 SEHNR, CDR2 FQNEAQ (reference sequence). Trimming stripped 2 bases from V and 8 bases from J, with 13 bases between. Filled out from reference TRBV7-9 and TRBJ2-1, the complete variable domain reads DTGVSQNPRHKITKRGQNVTFRCDPISEHNRLYWYRQTLGQGPEFLTYFQNEAQLEKSRLLSDRFSAERPKGSFSTLEIQRTEQGDSAMYLCASSLLLGYDEQFFGPGTRLTVL.